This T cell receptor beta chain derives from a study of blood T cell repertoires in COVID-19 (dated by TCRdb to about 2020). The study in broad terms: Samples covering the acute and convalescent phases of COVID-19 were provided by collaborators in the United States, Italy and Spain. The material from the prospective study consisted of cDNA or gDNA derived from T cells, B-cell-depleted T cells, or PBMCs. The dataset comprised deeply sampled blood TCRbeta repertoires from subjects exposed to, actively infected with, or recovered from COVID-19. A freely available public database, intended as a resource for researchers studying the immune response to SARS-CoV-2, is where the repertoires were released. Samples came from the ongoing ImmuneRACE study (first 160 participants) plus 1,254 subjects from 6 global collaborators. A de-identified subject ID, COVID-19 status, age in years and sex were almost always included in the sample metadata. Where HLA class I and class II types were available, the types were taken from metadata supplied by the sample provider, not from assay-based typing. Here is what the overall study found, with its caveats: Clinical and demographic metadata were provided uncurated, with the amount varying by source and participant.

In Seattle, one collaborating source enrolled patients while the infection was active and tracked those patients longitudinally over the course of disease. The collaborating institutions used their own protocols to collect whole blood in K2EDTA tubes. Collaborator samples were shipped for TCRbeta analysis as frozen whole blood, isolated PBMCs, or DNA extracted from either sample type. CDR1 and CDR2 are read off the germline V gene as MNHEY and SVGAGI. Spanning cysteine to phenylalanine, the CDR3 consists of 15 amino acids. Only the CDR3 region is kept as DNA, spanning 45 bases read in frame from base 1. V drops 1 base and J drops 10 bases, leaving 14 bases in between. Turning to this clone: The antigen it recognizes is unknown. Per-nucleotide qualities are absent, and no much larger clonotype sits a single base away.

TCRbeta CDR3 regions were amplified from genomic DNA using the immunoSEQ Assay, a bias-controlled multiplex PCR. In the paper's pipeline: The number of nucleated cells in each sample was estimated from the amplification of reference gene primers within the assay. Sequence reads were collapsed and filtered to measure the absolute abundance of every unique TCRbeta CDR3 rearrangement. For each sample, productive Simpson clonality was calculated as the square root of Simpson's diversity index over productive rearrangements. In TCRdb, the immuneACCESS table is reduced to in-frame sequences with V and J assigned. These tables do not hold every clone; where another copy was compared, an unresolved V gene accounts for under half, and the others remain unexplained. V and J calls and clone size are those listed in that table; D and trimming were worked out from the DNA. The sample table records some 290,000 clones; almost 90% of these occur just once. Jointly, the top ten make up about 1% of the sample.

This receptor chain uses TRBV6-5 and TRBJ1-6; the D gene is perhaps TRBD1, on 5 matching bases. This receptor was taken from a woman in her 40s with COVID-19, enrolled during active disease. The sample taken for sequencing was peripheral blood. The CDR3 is CASSYWGRGKSPLHF. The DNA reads TGTGCCAGCAGTTACTGGGGAAGGGGAAAATCACCCCTCCACTTT.